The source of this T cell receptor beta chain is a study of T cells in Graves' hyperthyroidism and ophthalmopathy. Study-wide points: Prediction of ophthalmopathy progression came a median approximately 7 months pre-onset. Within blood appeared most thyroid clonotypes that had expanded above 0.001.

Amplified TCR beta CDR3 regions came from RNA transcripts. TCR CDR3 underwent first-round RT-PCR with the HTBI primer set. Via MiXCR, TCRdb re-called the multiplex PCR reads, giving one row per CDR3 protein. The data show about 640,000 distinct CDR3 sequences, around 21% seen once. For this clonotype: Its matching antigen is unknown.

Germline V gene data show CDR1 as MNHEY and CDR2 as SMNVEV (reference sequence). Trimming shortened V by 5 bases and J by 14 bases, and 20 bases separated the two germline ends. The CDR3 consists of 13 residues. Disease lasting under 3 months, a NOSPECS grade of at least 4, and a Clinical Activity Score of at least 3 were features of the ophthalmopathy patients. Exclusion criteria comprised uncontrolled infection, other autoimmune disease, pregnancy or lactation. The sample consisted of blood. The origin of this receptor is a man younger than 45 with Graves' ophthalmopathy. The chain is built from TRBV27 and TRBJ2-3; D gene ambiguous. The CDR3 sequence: CASSPHFRMRRYF. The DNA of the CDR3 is TGTGCCAGCAGTCCTCACTTCCGGATGCGGCGGTATTTT.